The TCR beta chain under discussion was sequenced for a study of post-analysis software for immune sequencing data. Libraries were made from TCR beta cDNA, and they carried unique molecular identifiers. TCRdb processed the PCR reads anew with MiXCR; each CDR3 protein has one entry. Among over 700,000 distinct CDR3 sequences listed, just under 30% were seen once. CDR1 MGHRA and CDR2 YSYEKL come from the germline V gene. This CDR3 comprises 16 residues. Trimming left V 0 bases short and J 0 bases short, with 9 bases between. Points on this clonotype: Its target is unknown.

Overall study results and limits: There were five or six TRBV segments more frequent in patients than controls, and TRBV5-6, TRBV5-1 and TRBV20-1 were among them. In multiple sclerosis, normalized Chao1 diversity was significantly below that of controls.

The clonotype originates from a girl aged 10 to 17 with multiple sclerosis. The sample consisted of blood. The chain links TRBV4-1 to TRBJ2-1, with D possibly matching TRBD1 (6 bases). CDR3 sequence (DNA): TGCGCCAGCAGCCAAGATCAGGGGTTCTCCTACAATGAGCAGTTCTTC. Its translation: CASSQDQGFSYNEQFF.